These 14 T cell receptor beta chains were sequenced from one sample in a study of blood T cell repertoires in COVID-19. Some clones are missing from TCRdb's copy, which holds only in-frame ones; the method was immunoSEQ multiplex PCR. Counted here are about 200,000 clones, over 75% occurring once; the ten biggest clones make up about 7.7%. Sequencing was done on a sample of PBMCs or T cells enriched from blood (not recorded which). The receptors shown here come from a woman in her forties with acute COVID-19.

V gene TRBV7-2 combines with J gene TRBJ2-7; 8 nucleotides align to TRBD1. J was trimmed by 6 bases and V by 5 bases; bases with no gene match: 6. The germline V gene encodes CDR1 SGHTA and CDR2 FQGNSA. CDR3 length equals 13 residues. CDR3 sequence reads: CASSISGQGEQYF. CDR3 in DNA: TGTGCCAGCAGCATCTCAGGACAGGGCGAGCAGTACTTC.

The genes are TRBV7-9 and TRBJ2-2; 9 bases line up with TRBD1. The CDR3 is 16 residues long. J gave up 4 bases and V 5 bases, and 8 bases lay outside the gene matches. The germline V gene has CDR1 SEHNR and CDR2 FQNEAQ (reference sequence). The CDR3 DNA is TGTGCCAGCAGCGTAACGGGACAGGGTTTCACCGGGGAGCTGTTTTTT. Its protein product is CASSVTGQGFTGELFF.

The chain recombines TRBV9 with TRBJ2-1, with D possibly TRBD1 on 5 matching bases. The CDR3 has 15 amino acids. CDR1 is SGDLS, CDR2 YYNGEE, per germline. V was shortened by 1 base and J by 8 bases, with 16 bases between the two germline ends. The CDR3 spells CASSVNTGGFDEQFF. The CDR3 DNA is TGTGCCAGCAGCGTAAACACAGGTGGGTTCGATGAGCAGTTCTTC.

This clone has a single count. The J gene is TRBJ2-5, the V gene TRBV19; possibly TRBD1 for D (6 bases). V lost 5 bases and J 5 bases, leaving 15 bases between the germline ends. CDR3 length equals 14 residues. Germline V gene sequence: CDR1 LNHDA, CDR2 SQIVND (reference sequence). The CDR3 nucleotides read TGTGCCAGTAGTTTTGGGGGTCAGGGGGAGACCCAGTACTTC. Protein: CASSFGGQGETQYF.

The CDR3 DNA sequence: TGTGCCAGCAGCCAGAACGCAGGGTGGGCTCGAGGTGAAAAACTGTTTTTT. Its protein is CASSQNAGWARGEKLFF. V usage is TRBV3-1 (or the pseudogene TRBV3-2) and J usage is TRBJ1-4; a weak D match, TRBD1 (5 bases). The germline V gene encodes CDR1 LGHDT and CDR2 YNNKEL (reference sequence). The CDR3 length is 17 residues. V was cut by 3 bases and J by 7 bases, with 21 bases left in between.

Only a few counts were recorded for this clone. This chain connects TRBV7-9 to TRBJ1-1, with TRBD1 identical over 7 bases. Germline CDR1 reads SEHNR; CDR2 reads FQNEAQ (reference sequence). V gave up 5 bases and J gave up 1 base; unmatched junction bases: 4. This CDR3 contains 14 residues. In nucleotides, the CDR3 is TGTGCCAGCAGCCTCGGGACAGCGAACACTGAAGCTTTCTTT. Residues: CASSLGTANTEAFF.

This chain links TRBV4-1 with TRBJ1-5, with 8 nucleotides matching TRBD1. Trimming cost V 4 bases and J 1 base; bases outside gene matches: 6. This CDR3 comprises 16 residues. Germline CDR1 reads MGHRA; CDR2 reads YSYEKL. The CDR3 reads CASSPGQGSSNQPQHF. CDR3 DNA: TGCGCCAGCAGCCCAGGACAGGGTTCGAGCAATCAGCCCCAGCATTTT.

The V call is TRBV6-5, the J call TRBJ1-1; D uncertain. Trimming took off 4 bases at V and 4 bases at J, with 10 bases between the two ends. From germline, CDR1 is MNHEY and CDR2 SVGAGI. The CDR3 is 13 amino acids. DNA for the CDR3: TGTGCCAGCAGTTCCTTCCTCCCCACTGAAGCTTTCTTT. Amino acid sequence: CASSSFLPTEAFF.

The chain combines TRBV3-1 (or the pseudogene TRBV3-2) with TRBJ2-5; 7 positions match TRBD1. The V gene end was trimmed by 8 bases and the J gene end by 1 base; junction bases not matched to a gene: 4. The CDR3 totals 13 residues. Germline CDR1 LGHDT, CDR2 YNNKEL (reference sequence). CDR3 region: CASRTGPQETQYF. DNA of the CDR3: TGTGCCAGCCGGACAGGACCCCAAGAGACCCAGTACTTC.

The chain employs TRBV19 and TRBJ2-1; 9 nucleotides agree with TRBD2. This CDR3 region has 15 residues. From germline, CDR1 is LNHDA and CDR2 SQIVND (reference sequence). Losses at the gene ends were 4 bases for V and 5 bases for J; bases not matched to a gene: 6. The CDR3 region is CASSSAAGGNNEQFF. CDR3 sequence (DNA): TGTGCCAGTAGTAGTGCAGCGGGAGGCAACAATGAGCAGTTCTTC.

The chain is built from TRBV28 and TRBJ1-1; 8 bases line up with TRBD1. This CDR3 has 11 residues. Germline-derived CDR1 and CDR2 are MDHEN and SYDVKM. V lost 7 bases and J lost 8; bases outside the gene matches: 3. CDR3 amino acids: CASTAGGEAFF. Written as DNA, the CDR3 is TGTGCCAGCACCGCAGGGGGCGAAGCTTTCTTT. The entire variable domain, with the rest obtained from reference TRBV28 and TRBJ1-1, is as follows: DVKVTQSSRYLVKRTGEKVFLECVQDMDHENMFWYRQDPGLGLRLIYFSYDVKMKEKGDIPEGYSVSREKKERFSLILESASTNQTSMYLCASTAGGEAFFGQGTRLTVV.

The table lists this clone with a few counts. The rearrangement links TRBV11-2 to TRBJ1-2; a possible D gene is TRBD1 (5 bases). V was cut by 4 bases and J by 5 bases, with 20 bases left in between. CDR3 length: 16 amino acids. Germline V gene lookup returns CDR1 SGHAT and CDR2 FQNNGV. CDR3 in amino acids: CASSSQEKGHQYGYTF. DNA for the CDR3: TGTGCCAGCAGCTCACAGGAGAAAGGGCACCAATATGGCTACACCTTC.

V gene TRBV28 combines with J gene TRBJ2-4; 7 bases are shared with TRBD1. The CDR3 is 15 residues long. Germline V gene lookup returns CDR1 MDHEN and CDR2 SYDVKM. Trimming took 10 bases from V and 0 from J; bases not matched to a gene: 9. Here the CDR3 reads CATANRGLAKNIQYF. The CDR3 DNA follows: TGTGCCACCGCTAACAGGGGCCTAGCCAAAAACATTCAGTACTTC.

V gene TRBV19 combines with J gene TRBJ1-4; 8 nucleotides match TRBD1. Germline V lookup: CDR1 LNHDA, CDR2 SQIVND (reference sequence). Unmatched junction bases numbered 8, after V lost 5 bases and J lost 6 bases. The CDR3 sequence is 15 residues long. The CDR3 here is CASSPGDRPHEKLFF. The CDR3 DNA reads TGTGCCAGTAGTCCTGGGGACAGGCCCCATGAAAAACTGTTTTTT.